A selection of T cell receptor beta chains follows, all from one sample in a study of blood T cells in healthy people across ages. In TCRdb, the 5' RACE reads were re-called with MiXCR into one record per CDR3 protein. The table has hundreds of thousands of distinct CDR3 sequences, over 20% seen once; the top ten hold 3.5% to 4%. Sequencing was carried out using blood. The receptors come from a man between 65 and 79 years old in good health. CDR3s leave out the opening cysteine and the closing phenylalanine or tryptophan. A D gene is named only where the DNA matches it firmly. Only part of the rows carry a size: once, few, many, or a class if the clone is expanded.

>few|NA|TRBV14|NA
ASSQELVNNEQF
>NA|TRBJ2-5|TRBV5-1|TRBD1
ASSLGLGQGYQETQY
>few|TRBJ2-7|TRBV20-1|NA
SARGSGGQAYEQY
>NA|TRBJ2-5|TRBV3-1|NA
ASSQGGTAAETQY
>few|TRBJ1-2|TRBV12-3/TRBV12-4|NA
ASRLLGAPYGYT
>NA|TRBJ2-5|TRBV6-1|NA
ASSESLTGLTQY
>NA|TRBJ1-2|TRBV6-5|NA
ASSYDGGGANYGYT
>NA|TRBJ2-5|TRBV3-1|NA
ASSQSLLALQETQY
>many|TRBJ2-1|TRBV14|NA
ASSHGSIYNEQF
>few|TRBJ2-1|TRBV12-3/TRBV12-4|NA
ASSITREQF
>NA|TRBJ1-3|TRBV20-1|NA
SAHSSGNTIY
>few|TRBJ2-1|TRBV28|NA
ASRLSGGSYNEQF
>few|TRBJ2-7|TRBV27|NA
ASSLSKAGEQY
>NA|TRBJ2-6|TRBV4-2|NA
ASSQPASEAGANVLT
>many|TRBJ2-1|TRBV29-1|NA
SVVLINEQF
>few|TRBJ1-1|TRBV5-1|NA
ASSLAAAGEAF
>many|TRBJ2-5|TRBV10-3|TRBD2
AISESTSGDQETQY
>NA|TRBJ2-2|TRBV4-1|NA
ASSQLPPGSLTGELF
>NA|NA|TRBV7-3|NA
ASSLTGERYNEQF
>NA|TRBJ2-1|TRBV6-2/TRBV6-3|TRBD2
ASSYGGSGRASYNEQF
>NA|TRBJ2-3|TRBV15|TRBD1
ATSRDLRTGANTQY
>NA|TRBJ2-5|TRBV11-2|TRBD1
ASSLRTGGTGETQY
>NA|TRBJ2-3|TRBV24-1|TRBD1
ATSDHRGPGDTQY
>many|TRBJ2-3|TRBV5-5|NA
ASSLIWGTSTDTQY
>few|NA|TRBV7-9|NA
ASSSPMAGNEQF
>NA|TRBJ2-7|TRBV27|NA
AEGRSYEQY
>few|TRBJ2-1|TRBV29-1|TRBD2
SVRPGGGNEQF
>NA|TRBJ1-2|TRBV14|NA
ASSPSSAGLYGYT
>NA|TRBJ1-2|TRBV10-3|NA
AISESGGLKGYT
>few|TRBJ2-7|TRBV5-1|NA
ASSASVGTYEQY
>many|TRBJ1-4|TRBV25-1|NA
ASSAGGKLF
>NA|TRBJ2-7|TRBV6-1|NA
AVAGRVSYEQY
>few|TRBJ2-3|TRBV29-1|TRBD2
SGTGTSGRSDTQY
>few|TRBJ1-6|TRBV5-5|NA
ASSYQDLLYNSPLH
>few|TRBJ2-2|TRBV2|NA
ASSVSGGGELF
>few|TRBJ2-3|TRBV5-1|TRBD2
ASSWTSGPTDTQY
>NA|TRBJ1-1|TRBV29-1|NA
SVEDAGRNTEAF
>NA|NA|TRBV29-1|TRBD2
SVGTSGSLNEQF
>few|TRBJ2-7|TRBV7-3|NA
ASSLIWKRVLAAYEQY
>NA|TRBJ1-3|TRBV6-1|NA
ASSERSLSGNTIY
>many|TRBJ2-5|TRBV13|NA
ASSPGGYQETQY
>NA|TRBJ2-7|TRBV10-3|NA
AIRGGPTYEQY
>NA|TRBJ2-1|TRBV6-8|NA
ASRDTSRSSYNEQF
>NA|TRBJ1-4|TRBV15|NA
ATSRDPTGEKLF
>NA|TRBJ2-5|TRBV29-1|NA
SVEGLSRRNQETQY
>NA|TRBJ2-2|TRBV4-3|NA
ASSRVENTGELF
>NA|TRBJ2-1|TRBV6-2/TRBV6-3|NA
ASSYSERLNEQF
>NA|TRBJ2-3|TRBV20-1|TRBD2
SATLAENTDTQY
>few|TRBJ2-2|TRBV12-3/TRBV12-4|NA
ASSPNTHVTGELF
>NA|TRBJ2-1|TRBV6-6|NA
ASSRTEGYSYNEQF
>NA|TRBJ2-7|TRBV29-1|TRBD2
SVVIAGGIDEQY
>NA|TRBJ2-1|TRBV20-1|TRBD2
SARVAGREHYNEQF